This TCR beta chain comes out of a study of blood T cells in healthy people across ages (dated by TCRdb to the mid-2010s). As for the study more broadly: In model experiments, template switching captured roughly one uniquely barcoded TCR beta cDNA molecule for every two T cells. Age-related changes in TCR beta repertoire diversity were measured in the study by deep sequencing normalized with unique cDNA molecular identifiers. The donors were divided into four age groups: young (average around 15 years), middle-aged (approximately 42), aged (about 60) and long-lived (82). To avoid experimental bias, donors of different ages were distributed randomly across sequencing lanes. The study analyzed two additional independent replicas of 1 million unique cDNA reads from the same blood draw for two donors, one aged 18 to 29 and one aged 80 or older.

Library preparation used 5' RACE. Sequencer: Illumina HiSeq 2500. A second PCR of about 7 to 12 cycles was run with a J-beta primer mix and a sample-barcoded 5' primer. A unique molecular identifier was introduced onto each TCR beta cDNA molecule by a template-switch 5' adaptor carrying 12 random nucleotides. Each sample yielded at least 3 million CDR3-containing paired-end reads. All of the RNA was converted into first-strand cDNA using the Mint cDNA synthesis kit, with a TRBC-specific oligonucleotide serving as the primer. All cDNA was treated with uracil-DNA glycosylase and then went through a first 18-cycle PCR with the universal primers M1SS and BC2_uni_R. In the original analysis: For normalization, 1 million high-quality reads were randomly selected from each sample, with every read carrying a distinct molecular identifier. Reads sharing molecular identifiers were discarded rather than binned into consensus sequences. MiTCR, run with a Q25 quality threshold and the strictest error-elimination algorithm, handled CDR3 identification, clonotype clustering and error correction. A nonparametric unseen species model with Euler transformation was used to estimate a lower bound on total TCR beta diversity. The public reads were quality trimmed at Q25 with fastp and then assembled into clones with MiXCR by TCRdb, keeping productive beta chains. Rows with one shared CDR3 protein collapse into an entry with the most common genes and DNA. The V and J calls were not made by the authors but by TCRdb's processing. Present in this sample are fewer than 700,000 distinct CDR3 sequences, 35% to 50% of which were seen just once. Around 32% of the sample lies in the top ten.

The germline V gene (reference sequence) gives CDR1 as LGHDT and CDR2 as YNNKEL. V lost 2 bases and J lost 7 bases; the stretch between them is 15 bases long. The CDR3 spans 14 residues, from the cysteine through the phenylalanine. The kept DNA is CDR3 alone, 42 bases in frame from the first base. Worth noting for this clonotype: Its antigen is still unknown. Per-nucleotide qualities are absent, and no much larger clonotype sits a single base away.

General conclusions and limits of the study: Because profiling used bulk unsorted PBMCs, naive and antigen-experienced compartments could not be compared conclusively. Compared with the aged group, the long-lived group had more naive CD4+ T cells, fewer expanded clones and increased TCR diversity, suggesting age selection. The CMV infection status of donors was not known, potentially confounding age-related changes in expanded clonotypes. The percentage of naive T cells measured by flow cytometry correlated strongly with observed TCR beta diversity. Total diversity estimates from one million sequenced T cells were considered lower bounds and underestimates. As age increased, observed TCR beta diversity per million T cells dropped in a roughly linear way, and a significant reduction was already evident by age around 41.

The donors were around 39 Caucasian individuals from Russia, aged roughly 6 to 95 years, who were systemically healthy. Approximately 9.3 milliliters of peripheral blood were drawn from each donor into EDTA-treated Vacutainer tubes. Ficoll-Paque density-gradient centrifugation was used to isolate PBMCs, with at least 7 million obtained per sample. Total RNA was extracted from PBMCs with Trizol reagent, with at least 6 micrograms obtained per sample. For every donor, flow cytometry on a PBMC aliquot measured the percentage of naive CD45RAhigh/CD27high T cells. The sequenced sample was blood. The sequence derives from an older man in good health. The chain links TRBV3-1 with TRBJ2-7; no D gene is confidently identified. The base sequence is TGTGCCAGCAGCCAACCGCCTCGTATCCATGAGCAGTACTTC. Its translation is CASSQPPRIHEQYF.